Each of the 23 T cell receptor beta chains below was sequenced from the same sample in a study of blood T cells in healthy people across ages. With a J-beta primer mix and a sample-barcoded 5' primer, a second PCR ran 7 to 11 cycles. MiXCR was run by TCRdb on the 5' RACE reads, yielding one entry per CDR3 protein. Counted here are around 1.7 million distinct CDR3 sequences, 28% occurring once; the ten biggest clones make up over 7%. The sequenced material came from blood. These receptors originate from a woman in her thirties in good health.

This clonotype turned up a few times. This chain connects TRBV10-3 to TRBJ2-7; TRBD1 or TRBD2 may be the D gene (6 bases each). The DNA end lines up better with TRBJ2-5; the J call may be wrong. The CDR3 contains 15 residues. Germline values: CDR1 ENHRY, CDR2 SYGVKD. CDR3 sequence reads: CATSDGWGARETQYF. CDR3 bases: TGTGCCACCAGCGACGGTTGGGGGGCTCGAGAGACCCAGTACTTC.

The rearrangement joins TRBV9 to TRBJ2-1, with 12 bases lining up with TRBD2. The trim removed 0 bases at V and 3 bases at J, leaving 4 bases unmatched. Germline CDR1 is SGDLS and CDR2 is YYNGEE. The CDR3 covers 17 residues. CDR3: CASSVARTSGIYNEQFF. The CDR3 DNA follows: TGTGCCAGCAGCGTAGCAAGGACTAGCGGGATCTACAATGAGCAGTTCTTC. The whole variable domain, remainder taken from reference TRBV9 and TRBJ2-1, is DSGVTQTPKHLITATGQRVTLRCSPRSGDLSVYWYQQSLDQGLQFLIQYYNGEERAKGNILERFSAQQFPDLHSELNLSSLELGDSALYFCASSVARTSGIYNEQFFGPGTRLTVL.

In this sample, this clonotype turned up a few times. The chain employs TRBV6-6 and TRBJ1-1; D perhaps matches TRBD1 (6 bases). V was shortened by 6 bases and J by 0 bases, with 11 bases between the two germline ends. CDR1 and CDR2 (germline): MNHNY, SVGAGI (reference sequence). CDR3 size: 14 residues. The CDR3 protein is CASSRTALNTEAFF. DNA for the CDR3: TGTGCCAGCAGCAGGACAGCTTTGAACACTGAAGCTTTCTTT.

This clonotype was counted many times. This chain joins TRBV6-2 or TRBV6-3 and TRBJ2-1; the D gene is possibly TRBD2 (6 bases). The CDR3 has 14 residues. The germline CDR1 and CDR2 sequences are MNHEY and SVGEGT. The ends were cut back, 7 bases at V and 0 bases at J, with 10 bases in the middle. The CDR3 bases are TGTGCCAGCATGGAGGGATACTCCTACAATGAGCAGTTCTTC. As protein: CASMEGYSYNEQFF.

This clonotype was found a few times. V is TRBV7-6 and J is TRBJ1-1; no firm D call. There are 15 residues in the CDR3. The V end lost 2 bases, the J end lost 0 bases, and 10 bases lay between the germline ends. Germline CDR1 is SGHVS and CDR2 is FNYEAQ. CDR3 sequence: CASSLLEGVNTEAFF. CDR3 DNA sequence: TGTGCCAGCAGCTTACTTGAGGGAGTGAACACTGAAGCTTTCTTT. The full variable domain, rest sourced from reference TRBV7-6 and TRBJ1-1, is GAGVSQSPRYKVTKRGQDVALRCDPISGHVSLYWYRQALGQGPEFLTYFNYEAQQDKSGLPNDRFSAERPEGSISTLTIQRTEQRDSAMYRCASSLLEGVNTEAFFGQGTRLTVV.

This clonotype came up many times. The V call is TRBV2, the J call TRBJ2-7; D ambiguous. Trimming removed 3 bases from V and 4 bases from J, with 4 bases in between. Per germline, CDR1 SNHLY and CDR2 FYNNEI. This CDR3 comprises 11 residues. The CDR3 reads CASSDWYEQYF. CDR3 bases: TGTGCCAGCAGTGATTGGTACGAGCAGTACTTC.

This clonotype was picked up many times. This chain links TRBV6-6 with TRBJ1-4, with D unresolved. Germline CDR1 reads MNHNY; CDR2 reads SVGAGI (reference sequence). Trimming cost V 6 bases and J 2 bases, with 7 bases left between them. The CDR3 runs to 13 residues. This chain's CDR3 is CASSQRTNEKLFF. CDR3 nucleotide sequence: TGTGCCAGCAGCCAACGGACTAATGAAAAACTGTTTTTT.

This chain joins TRBV19 and TRBJ1-6; 7 positions match TRBD1. Germline CDR1 reads LNHDA; CDR2 reads SQIVND (reference sequence). With V trimmed by 6 bases and J by 7 bases, 9 bases remained unmatched. The CDR3 is 15 amino acids. The DNA for the CDR3 is TGTGCCAGTAGCGAAAAGGGACAGCGAAATTCACCCCTCCACTTT. Protein product: CASSEKGQRNSPLHF.

The table lists this clonotype with a few counts. The chain carries TRBV27 and TRBJ2-1, with unresolved D. V dropped 1 base and J dropped 6 bases, with 16 bases sitting between them. From germline, CDR1 is MNHEY and CDR2 SMNVEV (reference sequence). The CDR3 is 16 residues long. The chain's CDR3 is CASSLLGSTAANEQFF. Written as DNA, the CDR3 is TGTGCCAGCAGTTTATTGGGTAGCACGGCCGCCAATGAGCAGTTCTTC.

This clonotype has more than one count but fewer than ten. CDR3 in amino acids: CASSGGTVPSSGANVLTF. As DNA, the CDR3 is TGCGCCAGCAGCGGAGGGACAGTCCCCTCCTCTGGGGCCAACGTCCTGACTTTC. The V and J genes are TRBV4-3 and TRBJ2-6; TRBD1 might be the D (7 bases). V lost 5 bases to trimming and J lost 0 bases, with 17 bases between them. CDR1 is LGHNA, CDR2 YSLEER, per germline. The CDR3 covers 18 residues.

This clonotype was detected ten times or more. The CDR3 reads CASSPRGGSYNEQFF. Written as DNA, the CDR3 is TGTGCCAGCAGCCCTAGGGGGGGGTCCTACAATGAGCAGTTCTTC. This chain joins TRBV12-3 or TRBV12-4 and TRBJ2-1, with D possibly TRBD2 on 7 matching bases. The CDR3 runs 15 residues. V lost 6 bases to trimming and J lost 1 base, with 13 bases between them.

The chain couples TRBV20-1 to TRBJ2-7; possible D gene TRBD1, 5 bases. V lost 3 bases and J 7 bases, leaving 13 bases between the germline ends. CDR3 length equals 12 residues. Germline assignment: CDR1 DFQATT and CDR2 SNEGSKA (reference sequence). The CDR3 DNA reads as TGCAGTGCTAGGGCAGGGTCGCGGGAGCAGTACTTC. This codes for CSARAGSREQYF.

This clonotype showed up just a few times. The chain carries TRBV9 and TRBJ2-5; 8 nucleotides align to TRBD1. The V segment lost 0 bases and the J segment 2 bases; nucleotides outside the gene matches: 9. CDR1 and CDR2 (germline): SGDLS, YYNGEE. The CDR3 is made up of 17 amino acids. The CDR3 loop reads CASSVALGQAAQETQYF. The CDR3 DNA follows: TGTGCCAGCAGCGTAGCCCTGGGACAGGCCGCTCAAGAGACCCAGTACTTC.

As concerns this clonotype: This likely comes from a read error, as the CDR3 has no conserved phenylalanine or tryptophan at its end. The gene calls are TRBV25-1 and TRBJ2-3; no firm D call. The CDR3 extends over 17 amino acids. Germline lookup yields CDR1 MGHDK and CDR2 SYGVNS. Trimming left V 5 bases short and J 0 bases short, with 18 bases between. The chain's CDR3 is CASSNVEEVPSTDTQYV. CDR3 DNA sequence: TGTGCCAGCAGTAACGTGGAAGAGGTCCCTAGCACAGATACGCAGTATGTT.

The chain carries TRBV5-1 and TRBJ1-5; no firm D call. Germline CDR1 and CDR2: SGHRS and YFSETQ. V lost 4 bases and J lost 5, with 16 bases in between. The CDR3 runs to 15 residues. In DNA form, the CDR3 reads TGCGCCAGCAGCCCCGGAGCAGGAACCGATCAGCCCCAGCATTTT. This sequence encodes CASSPGAGTDQPQHF.

The chain employs TRBV27 and TRBJ2-5; perhaps TRBD2 as D (7 bases). V dropped 5 bases and J dropped 7 bases, with 14 bases sitting between them. The CDR3 runs 13 residues. Per the germline V gene, CDR1 is MNHEY and CDR2 is SMNVEV (reference sequence). The CDR3 reads CASSLGQRGTQYF. CDR3 nucleotide sequence: TGTGCCAGCAGTCTCGGACAGCGGGGGACCCAGTACTTC.

In this sample, this clonotype turned up a few times. The J gene is TRBJ2-1, the V gene TRBV24-1, with 7 positions matching TRBD1. Germline trimming cut 4 bases from V and 5 bases from J; bases unmatched to any gene: 7. The CDR3 is 15 residues long. The germline gives CDR1 KGHDR, CDR2 SFDVKD. This CDR3 reads CATSDLPGTDNEQFF. CDR3 in DNA: TGTGCCACCAGTGACCTACCCGGGACAGACAATGAGCAGTTCTTC.

This chain's CDR3 is CASSLAGGKGLARANPYNEQFF. CDR3 nucleotides: TGTGCCAGCAGCTTAGCGGGGGGAAAGGGACTAGCGAGAGCCAACCCCTACAATGAGCAGTTCTTC. V gene TRBV7-8 combines with J gene TRBJ2-1; the match to TRBD2 covers 10 bases. The V segment lost 0 bases and the J segment 2 bases; nucleotides outside the gene matches: 19. CDR1 and CDR2 from the germline V gene are SGHVS and FQNEAQ. The CDR3 spans 22 residues.

This clonotype was seen many times. V usage is TRBV5-1 and J usage is TRBJ2-7; D unresolved. Deletions cut 6 bases from V and 1 base from J, with 14 bases between. This CDR3 has 14 amino acids. Germline CDR1 reads SGHRS; CDR2 reads YFSETQ. CDR3 sequence reads: CASKVDTASYEQYF. The DNA of the CDR3 is TGCGCCAGCAAGGTTGACACAGCTTCCTACGAGCAGTACTTC.

The genes are TRBV21-1 and TRBJ2-5; the D segment call TRBD2 is taken from the table without a DNA check. TRBV21-1 is a pseudogene segment. This CDR3 spans 13 amino acids. As DNA, the CDR3 is TGTGCCAGCAGCAAGATGAGTTTTCGGGAGCAGTACTTC. Its translation: CASSKMSFREQYF.

The table lists this clonotype with a few counts. The rearrangement links TRBV7-2 to TRBJ1-2, with D perhaps matching TRBD1 (5 bases). Germline V lookup: CDR1 SGHTA, CDR2 FQGNSA. With 5 bases removed from V and 7 bases from J, the gap between germline ends came to 11 bases. The CDR3 has 12 residues. The CDR3 loop reads CASSPGVLGYTF. CDR3 coding DNA: TGTGCCAGCAGCCCGGGGGTACTTGGCTACACCTTC.

Worth noting for this clonotype: One end of the junction varies from germline; a read error may be responsible. J is TRBJ2-1 and V is TRBV24-1, with 8 bases matching TRBD1. Per the germline V gene, CDR1 is KGHDR and CDR2 is SFDVKD. The CDR3 spans 16 residues. The CDR3 region has the DNA TGTGCCACCGGTGATTTGAGGACAGGGCGCTACAATGAGCAGTTCTTC. Its translation is CATGDLRTGRYNEQFF.

This chain joins TRBV4-1 and TRBJ1-2; 10 bases align to TRBD1. Trimming removed 0 bases from V and 5 bases from J; junction bases left unmatched: 3. Germline V gives CDR1 MGHRA, CDR2 YSYEKL. The CDR3 totals 15 residues. The CDR3: CASSQDRGQGYGYTF. Here the CDR3 DNA reads TGCGCCAGCAGCCAAGATAGGGGACAGGGGTATGGCTACACCTTC.